What follows are 31 T cell receptor beta chains derived from one specimen sequenced in a study of blood T cell repertoires in COVID-19. The protocol was immunoSEQ multiplex PCR, while the TCRdb copy is restricted to in-frame clones and leaves out a portion. The sample lists more than 200,000 clones; less than 90% were seen once. The sequenced sample was peripheral blood. The receptors were sampled from a woman older than 75 with COVID-19, enrolled during active disease.

This sequence joins TRBV6-1 and TRBJ2-6; 9 bases align to TRBD1. V shed 4 bases, J shed 1 base, and the junction held 11 bases outside the gene matches. The germline gives CDR1 MNHNS, CDR2 SASEGT. This CDR3 contains 19 residues. The CDR3: CASSGGPGQGTSGANVLTF. The DNA for the CDR3 is TGTGCCAGCAGTGGAGGGCCGGGACAGGGAACTTCTGGGGCCAACGTCCTGACTTTC.

This chain connects TRBV19 to TRBJ1-2; the D gene is possibly TRBD1 (6 bases). Germline V CDR1 and CDR2: LNHDA, SQIVND (reference sequence). V was trimmed by 7 bases and J by 1 base, leaving 16 bases between them. The CDR3 totals 15 residues. CDR3 amino acids: CASTRTAGGNYGYTF. As DNA, the CDR3 is TGTGCCAGTACGAGGACAGCGGGAGGTAACTATGGCTACACCTTC.

The chain couples TRBV7-8 to TRBJ2-1; the D gene is possibly TRBD2 (5 bases). This CDR3 is 13 amino acids long. The V gene lost 5 bases and the J gene lost 5 bases, with 10 bases spanning the gap. Germline V gives CDR1 SGHVS, CDR2 FQNEAQ. The CDR3: CASSRPGNNEQFF. CDR3 coding DNA: TGTGCCAGCAGCCGGCCGGGGAACAATGAGCAGTTCTTC.

This clone was observed a handful of times. This chain uses TRBV5-1 with TRBJ1-5, with 9 nucleotides matching TRBD1. Losses at the gene ends were 4 bases for V and 6 bases for J; bases not matched to a gene: 5. This CDR3 spans 14 amino acids. Germline V CDR1 and CDR2: SGHRS, YFSETQ. CDR3 coding DNA: TGCGCCAGCAGCGCCACAGGGGGCGGTCAGCCCCAGCATTTT. Encoded protein: CASSATGGGQPQHF.

The CDR3 loop reads CASREQGSSYNSPLHF. For the CDR3, the DNA is TGTGCCAGCAGAGAACAGGGGAGCTCCTATAATTCACCCCTCCACTTT. This chain links TRBV3-1 (or the pseudogene TRBV3-2) with TRBJ1-6; 7 bases match TRBD1. Germline CDR1 LGHDT, CDR2 YNNKEL (reference sequence). The J segment lost 0 bases and the V segment lost 6 bases, leaving 5 bases of the junction unmatched. The CDR3 runs to 16 residues.

The rearrangement uses TRBV28 and TRBJ1-6; D gene uncertain. The CDR3 runs to 14 residues. Germline assignment: CDR1 MDHEN and CDR2 SYDVKM. With 8 bases removed from V and 6 bases from J, the gap between germline ends came to 14 bases. The CDR3 reads CASVEGGLNSPLHF. The DNA of the CDR3 is TGTGCCAGCGTCGAGGGAGGACTTAATTCACCCCTCCACTTT.

The gene calls are TRBV20-1 and TRBJ2-1; TRBD2 matches at 15 bases. The CDR3 contains 17 residues. V lost 3 bases, J lost 5 bases, and 8 bases stayed unmatched. The V gene's germline CDR1 is DFQATT and CDR2 SNEGSKA (reference sequence). CDR3 region: CSASLWTSGGANNEQFF. The CDR3 coding sequence is TGCAGTGCTAGTCTTTGGACTAGCGGGGGGGCCAACAATGAGCAGTTCTTC.

The J gene is TRBJ1-2, the V gene TRBV18; unclear D gene. V was clipped by 0 bases and J by 4 bases, with 12 bases between them. CDR1 is KGHSH, CDR2 LQKENI, per germline. This CDR3 is 15 amino acids long. In DNA, the CDR3 is TGTGCCAGCTCACCACCGGAGGGAGGTAGCTATGGCTACACCTTC. Its translation is CASSPPEGGSYGYTF.

V usage is TRBV19 and J usage is TRBJ2-2; 9 bases agree with TRBD1. CDR1 and CDR2 from the germline V gene are LNHDA and SQIVND (reference sequence). V was pared by 5 bases and J by 6 bases, with 10 bases of the junction left unmatched. The CDR3 spans 16 residues. The DNA for the CDR3 is TGTGCCAGTAGTCTACAGGGGGCGCGAATTCCCGGGGAGCTGTTTTTT. Its protein product is CASSLQGARIPGELFF.

On this clone itself: The sample has other DNA sequences that encode this CDR3 too. The chain uses TRBV6-5 and TRBJ1-2; 8 bases map to TRBD1. Germline V gives CDR1 MNHEY, CDR2 SVGAGI. The V gene end was trimmed by 8 bases and the J gene end by 1 base; junction bases not matched to a gene: 0. The CDR3 is made up of 12 amino acids. CDR3 loop: CASGQGNYGYTF. The DNA of the CDR3 is TGTGCCAGCGGACAGGGTAACTATGGCTACACCTTC.

The chain is built from TRBV6-5 and TRBJ1-6; 7 bases are shared with TRBD1. Germline V gene sequence: CDR1 MNHEY, CDR2 SVGAGI. With 2 bases clipped from V and 8 bases from J, the junction kept 9 bases outside the gene matches. The CDR3 spans 16 residues. The CDR3 loop is CASSYPTGPSYSPLHF. CDR3 in DNA: TGTGCCAGCAGTTACCCGACAGGGCCCTCTTATTCACCCCTCCACTTT.

The chain is built from TRBV7-2 and TRBJ2-2; 7 nucleotides agree with TRBD1. CDR1 and CDR2 (germline): SGHTA, FQGNSA. The CDR3 covers 15 residues. V lost 4 bases to trimming and J lost 8 bases; unmatched junction nucleotides: 10. The CDR3 DNA follows: TGTGCCAGCAGCTCACAACAGGGGACGAGGGGGGAGCTGTTTTTT. The encoded protein is CASSSQQGTRGELFF.

Details on this clone: The same CDR3 arises from other DNA sequences in this sample as well. The V call is TRBV6-5, the J call TRBJ2-7; 7 nucleotides agree with TRBD1. CDR1 is MNHEY and CDR2 is SVGAGI in the germline V gene. The CDR3 extends over 13 amino acids. V lost 4 bases, J lost 1 base, and 1 base stayed unmatched. As DNA, the CDR3 is TGTGCCAGCAGTTCGGGACAGTCCTACGAGCAGTACTTC. Residues: CASSSGQSYEQYF.

The genes are TRBV3-1 (or the pseudogene TRBV3-2) and TRBJ2-3, with D perhaps TRBD2 (6 bases). Trimming stripped 3 bases from V and 0 bases from J, with 13 bases between. This CDR3 comprises 16 residues. Per germline, CDR1 LGHDT and CDR2 YNNKEL (reference sequence). The DNA of the CDR3 is TGTGCCAGCAGCCACCTGGAACGGGGGAGCACAGATACGCAGTATTTT. Its protein is CASSHLERGSTDTQYF.

This rearrangement joins TRBV11-1 to TRBJ2-1; 7 bases map to TRBD2. J lost 2 bases, V lost 1 base, and 5 bases had no gene match. The germline CDR1 and CDR2 sequences are SGHAT and FQDESV (reference sequence). The CDR3 is made up of 16 amino acids. The DNA of the CDR3 is TGTGCCAGCAGCTTAGAAGCGGGGACCACCTACAATGAGCAGTTCTTC. Its translation is CASSLEAGTTYNEQFF.

The V and J genes are TRBV2 and TRBJ2-2; TRBD2 agrees at 8 bases. V lost 6 bases and J lost 0; bases outside the gene matches: 6. CDR1 is SNHLY, CDR2 FYNNEI, per germline. This CDR3 is built from 16 residues. CDR3 residues: CASRSGGRANTGELFF. As DNA, the CDR3 is TGTGCCAGCAGGAGCGGGGGCCGCGCGAACACCGGGGAGCTGTTTTTT.

CDR3 coding DNA: TGTGCCAGCAGCCAAGCAAGGACAGGGGCCTATGGCTACACCTTC. Its translation: CASSQARTGAYGYTF. V and J are TRBV3-1 (or the pseudogene TRBV3-2) and TRBJ1-2; TRBD1 matches 9 bases. CDR1 and CDR2 from the germline V gene are LGHDT and YNNKEL (reference sequence). CDR3 length: 15 amino acids. V shed 1 base, J shed 4 bases, and the junction held 4 bases outside the gene matches.

To note about this clone: In the same sample, other DNA sequences code for this CDR3. The gene calls are TRBV7-9 and TRBJ1-3, with 8 bases fitting TRBD1. The V gene's germline CDR1 is SEHNR and CDR2 FQNEAQ (reference sequence). The CDR3 sequence is 13 residues long. The trim removed 1 base at V and 7 bases at J, leaving 0 bases unmatched. CDR3 protein: CASSLGQGNTIYF. As DNA, the CDR3 is TGTGCCAGCAGCTTAGGACAGGGGAACACCATATATTTT.

J is TRBJ2-4 and V is TRBV5-5; a weak D match, TRBD1 (5 bases). CDR1 SGHKS and CDR2 YYEKEE come from the germline V gene (reference sequence). The CDR3 is 16 amino acids. With 4 bases removed from V and 0 bases from J, the gap between germline ends came to 14 bases. CDR3 nucleotide sequence: TGTGCCAGCAGCCTGGAGACAGAGCTAGCCAAAAACATTCAGTACTTC. As protein: CASSLETELAKNIQYF. Looking up the rest from reference TRBV5-5 and TRBJ2-4 gives the full variable domain: DAGVTQSPTHLIKTRGQQVTLRCSPISGHKSVSWYQQVLGQGPQFIFQYYEKEERGRGNFPDRFSARQFPNYSSELNVNALLLGDSALYLCASSLETELAKNIQYFGAGTRLSVL.

This clone turned up a few times. This chain joins TRBV15 and TRBJ2-7; the D gene is possibly TRBD2 (6 bases). The V end lost 1 base, the J end lost 1 base, and 8 bases lay between the germline ends. Germline V lookup: CDR1 LNHNV, CDR2 YYDKDF (reference sequence). This CDR3 is 14 amino acids long. The CDR3 here is CATSRGGLSYEQYF. CDR3 bases: TGTGCCACCAGCAGAGGTGGACTATCCTACGAGCAGTACTTC. The full variable domain, its missing parts supplied by reference TRBV15 and TRBJ2-7, is DAMVIQNPRYQVTQFGKPVTLSCSQTLNHNVMYWYQQKSSQAPKLLFHYYDKDFNNEADTPDNFQSRRPNTSFCFLDIRSPGLGDTAMYLCATSRGGLSYEQYFGPGTRLTVT.

The rearrangement links TRBV4-2 to TRBJ2-5, with 14 bases identical to TRBD2. This CDR3 region has 14 residues. V gave up 5 bases and J gave up 7 bases; unmatched junction bases: 3. Germline V gives CDR1 LGHNA, CDR2 YNFKEQ. The CDR3 is CASSSGLAGGTQYF. The CDR3 DNA follows: TGTGCCAGCAGCTCCGGACTAGCGGGGGGGACCCAGTACTTC.

This chain uses TRBV6-5 with TRBJ2-5; 12 nucleotides align to TRBD2. CDR1 is MNHEY, CDR2 SVGAGI, per germline. This CDR3 region has 15 residues. Trimming at V came to 6 bases and at J to 1 base, leaving 3 bases not matched to a gene. CDR3 DNA sequence: TGTGCCAGCAGGAGACTAGCGGGGGCCCAAGAGACCCAGTACTTC. Residues: CASRRLAGAQETQYF.

The V gene is TRBV18, the J gene TRBJ1-5, with a weak D call TRBD1 (5 bases). V lost 4 bases and J 0 bases, leaving 16 bases between the germline ends. CDR1 and CDR2 (germline): KGHSH, LQKENI. The CDR3 runs 17 residues. The CDR3 nucleotides read TGTGCCAGCTCACTAGTAACTGGACAAAATAGCAATCAGCCCCAGCATTTT. Translating it yields CASSLVTGQNSNQPQHF.

The chain recombines TRBV6-5 with TRBJ1-3; 7 bases fit TRBD1. In germline, CDR1 is MNHEY, CDR2 SVGAGI. The CDR3 consists of 15 residues. The junction had 4 bases not matched to a gene; V was cut back by 2 bases and J by 3 bases. The CDR3 sequence is CASSYGTEGGNTIYF. CDR3 DNA: TGTGCCAGCAGTTACGGGACAGAAGGTGGAAACACCATATATTTT.

The CDR3: CASSLRGQGLGGNQPQHF. The CDR3 DNA is TGTGCCAGCAGCTTAAGGGGACAGGGGTTAGGGGGCAATCAGCCCCAGCATTTT. The chain recombines TRBV7-2 with TRBJ1-5; 10 bases agree with TRBD1. CDR3 length equals 18 residues. After removal of 2 bases from V and 2 bases from J, the junction contained 9 bases not matched to a gene. In germline, CDR1 is SGHTA, CDR2 FQGNSA. The complete variable domain, with remaining parts taken from reference TRBV7-2 and TRBJ1-5, reads GAGVSQSPSNKVTEKGKDVELRCDPISGHTALYWYRQSLGQGLEFLIYFQGNSAPDKSGLPSDRFSAERTGGSVSTLTIQRTQQEDSAVYLCASSLRGQGLGGNQPQHFGDGTRLSIL.

The chain employs TRBV18 and TRBJ1-6; D possibly corresponds to TRBD1 (6 bases). Germline CDR1 KGHSH, CDR2 LQKENI. The CDR3 extends over 14 amino acids. V lost 3 bases and J lost 9, with 12 bases in between. The CDR3 nucleotides are TGTGCCAGCTCACCGGGGGCGCAGGGTTCACCCCTCCACTTT. Amino acids: CASSPGAQGSPLHF.

This chain uses TRBV6-2 or TRBV6-3 with TRBJ2-3; 10 bases are a match to TRBD1. The V gene end was trimmed by 2 bases and the J gene end by 3 bases; junction bases not matched to a gene: 2. CDR3 length equals 15 residues. Germline CDR1 reads MNHEY; CDR2 reads SVGEGT. CDR3 amino acids: CASSYRDRGTDTQYF. CDR3 coding DNA: TGTGCCAGCAGTTACCGGGACAGGGGTACAGATACGCAGTATTTT.

This rearrangement joins TRBV5-1 to TRBJ1-2, with 10 bases aligning to TRBD1. J was trimmed by 6 bases and V by 4 bases; bases with no gene match: 6. Germline CDR1 reads SGHRS; CDR2 reads YFSETQ. This CDR3 is 14 amino acids long. The CDR3 region has the DNA TGCGCCAGCAGCCCCGGGGACAGGGGAGATGGCTACACCTTC. This sequence encodes CASSPGDRGDGYTF.

The chain links TRBV4-2 to TRBJ1-2; tentatively, D is TRBD1 (6 bases). Trimming stripped 0 bases from V and 1 base from J, with 12 bases between. The germline V gene encodes CDR1 LGHNA and CDR2 YNFKEQ. The CDR3 totals 16 residues. CDR3 coding DNA: TGTGCCAGCAGCCAAGATAACAGGGCACTTAACTATGGCTACACCTTC. This codes for CASSQDNRALNYGYTF.

This rearrangement joins TRBV9 to TRBJ1-3, with D perhaps matching TRBD1 (5 bases). V lost 1 base and J lost 4, with 15 bases in between. The CDR3 contains 16 residues. Germline CDR1 SGDLS, CDR2 YYNGEE. The CDR3 bases are TGTGCCAGCAGCGTATCGAACGGGAGGGACGGAAACACCATATATTTT. It translates to CASSVSNGRDGNTIYF.

The sample holds one count of this clone. CDR3 residues: CATRTSGGYEQYF. The CDR3 DNA is TGTGCCACCCGGACTAGCGGGGGGTACGAGCAGTACTTC. The J gene is TRBJ2-7, the V gene TRBV28, with 14 bases identical to TRBD2. The germline CDR1 and CDR2 sequences are MDHEN and SYDVKM. The CDR3 is 13 amino acids. J was trimmed by 4 bases and V by 10 bases; bases with no gene match: 3.